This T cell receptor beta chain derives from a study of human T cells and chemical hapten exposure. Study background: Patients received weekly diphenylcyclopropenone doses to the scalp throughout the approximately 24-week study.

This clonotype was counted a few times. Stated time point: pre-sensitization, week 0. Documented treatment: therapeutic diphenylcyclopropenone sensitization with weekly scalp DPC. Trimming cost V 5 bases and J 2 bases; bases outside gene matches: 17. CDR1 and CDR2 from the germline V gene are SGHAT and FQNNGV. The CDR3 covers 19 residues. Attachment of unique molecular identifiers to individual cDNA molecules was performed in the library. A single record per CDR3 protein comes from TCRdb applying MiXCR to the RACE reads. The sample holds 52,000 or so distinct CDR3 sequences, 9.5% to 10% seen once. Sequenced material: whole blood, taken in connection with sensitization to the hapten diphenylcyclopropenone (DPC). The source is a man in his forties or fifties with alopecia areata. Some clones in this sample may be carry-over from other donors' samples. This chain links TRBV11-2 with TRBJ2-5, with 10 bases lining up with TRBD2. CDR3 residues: CASSLKGAISGRPQETQYF. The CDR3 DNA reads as TGTGCCAGCAGCCTCAAAGGGGCCATTAGCGGGAGGCCGCAAGAGACCCAGTACTTC.